Listed here are 16 T cell receptor beta chains from one sample, sequenced in a study of cytomegalovirus exposure and HLA in healthy donors. The PCR used 60 Vbeta and 13 Jbeta primers. Using immunoSEQ multiplex PCR, the repertoire was profiled, and TCRdb retains in-frame clones only, with some absent. This table has tens of thousands of clones, approximately 80% appearing once. Sequenced sample: PBMCs. These receptors originate from a human donor in good health.

In DNA, the CDR3 is TGTGCCTGGAGCGTTATGGGGGCGGGTGAAGCTTTCTTT. Translated: CAWSVMGAGEAFF. The chain couples TRBV30 to TRBJ1-1, with D perhaps matching TRBD1 (6 bases). V lost 3 bases, J lost 7 bases, and 15 bases lay in between. In germline, CDR1 is GTSNPN, CDR2 SVGIG (reference sequence). The CDR3 runs to 13 residues.

This clone was seen more than once but under ten times. The rearrangement links TRBV4-2 to TRBJ2-7, with 8 nucleotides matching TRBD2. CDR1 and CDR2 from the germline V gene are LGHNA and YNFKEQ. The CDR3 has 14 residues. Losses at the gene ends were 0 bases for V and 12 bases for J; bases not matched to a gene: 10. CDR3 in DNA: TGTGCCAGCAGCCAAGAGGGCGGGGGGTCTCATCCGTACTTC. This gives the protein CASSQEGGGSHPYF.

The V and J genes are TRBV18 and TRBJ2-1; 8 nucleotides align to TRBD2. The J segment lost 4 bases and the V segment lost 8 bases, leaving 10 bases of the junction unmatched. Germline V CDR1 and CDR2: KGHSH, LQKENI. The length of the CDR3 is 15 residues. CDR3 in amino acids: CASHPSAGAYNEQFF. CDR3 in DNA: TGTGCCAGCCACCCCTCAGCGGGAGCTTACAATGAGCAGTTCTTC.

The CDR3 DNA reads TGTGCCAGCAGCCCACGGGGTTACAATGAGCAGTTCTTC. Its protein is CASSPRGYNEQFF. This rearrangement joins TRBV11-3 to TRBJ2-1; D perhaps matches TRBD2 (5 bases). The germline V and J ends were trimmed by 5 bases and 4 bases, with 9 bases remaining between them. Germline CDR1 SGHNT, CDR2 YENEEA. This CDR3 is built from 13 residues.

CDR3 DNA: TGTGCCAGCAGTTACAGGCAGGCCGACTATGGCTACACCTTC. This sequence encodes CASSYRQADYGYTF. This chain connects TRBV6-6 to TRBJ1-2; D gene uncertain. V was trimmed by 2 bases and J by 3 bases, leaving 10 bases between them. The CDR3 spans 14 residues. CDR1 is MNHNY, CDR2 SVGAGI, per germline (reference sequence).

The chain joins TRBV4-2 to TRBJ2-1, with 10 bases lining up with TRBD1. The junction had 6 bases not matched to a gene; V was cut back by 1 base and J by 9 bases. This CDR3 contains 15 residues. CDR1 and CDR2 from the germline V gene are LGHNA and YNFKEQ. For the CDR3, the DNA is TGTGCCAGCAGCCAAGTCGACAGGGGGCTCGGTGAGCAGTTCTTC. Residues: CASSQVDRGLGEQFF.

This clone was seen once. V gene TRBV5-1 combines with J gene TRBJ1-1; D uncertain. CDR1 is SGHRS, CDR2 YFSETQ, per germline. The V end lost 4 bases, the J end lost 3 bases, and 13 bases lay between the germline ends. The CDR3 extends over 14 amino acids. The CDR3 reads CASSASGGDTEAFF. Here the CDR3 DNA reads TGCGCCAGCAGCGCGTCAGGAGGAGACACTGAAGCTTTCTTT.

V gene TRBV4-3 combines with J gene TRBJ2-1; maybe TRBD2 (6 bases). Per germline, CDR1 LGHNA and CDR2 YSLEER. CDR3 length equals 15 residues. Trimming took 4 bases from V and 4 from J, leaving 14 bases between them. The DNA for the CDR3 is TGCGCCAGCAGCCCTGGCGGGAAGTATTACAATGAGCAGTTCTTC. It translates to CASSPGGKYYNEQFF.

The CDR3 spells CASSGRDSNNEQFF. In DNA, the CDR3 is TGTGCCAGCAGCGGCCGGGACAGCAACAATGAGCAGTTCTTC. The rearrangement uses TRBV9 and TRBJ2-1; 7 positions match TRBD1. The germline V gene encodes CDR1 SGDLS and CDR2 YYNGEE. The CDR3 length is 14 residues. V shed 3 bases, J shed 5 bases, and the junction held 5 bases outside the gene matches.

The V and J genes are TRBV5-5 and TRBJ2-2, with TRBD1 as a possible D gene (6 bases). The CDR3 sequence is 14 residues long. V was trimmed by 2 bases and J by 3 bases, leaving 8 bases between them. Germline-derived CDR1 and CDR2 are SGHKS and YYEKEE (reference sequence). CDR3 nucleotide sequence: TGTGCCAGCAGCTTACAGGGTTACACCGGGGAGCTGTTTTTT. This sequence encodes CASSLQGYTGELFF.

This clone was picked up one time. The V call is TRBV6-1, the J call TRBJ1-4; 8 bases align to TRBD1. The ends lost 1 base at V and 8 bases at J; junction bases unmatched: 12. The CDR3 is 17 residues long. CDR1 is MNHNS, CDR2 SASEGT, per germline. The DNA for the CDR3 is TGTGCCAGCAGTGAAGGAAGACCGGGACAGGCGTGGGAAAAACTGTTTTTT. Its protein product is CASSEGRPGQAWEKLFF.

V and J are TRBV7-9 and TRBJ2-7; 11 bases map to TRBD2. CDR3 length: 15 residues. J was trimmed by 2 bases and V by 5 bases; bases with no gene match: 5. Germline assignment: CDR1 SEHNR and CDR2 FQNEAQ (reference sequence). The CDR3 coding sequence is TGTGCCAGCAGCGGATCTAGCGGGGGGACCTACGAGCAGTACTTC. The encoded protein is CASSGSSGGTYEQYF.

This clone was observed a single time. V is TRBV27 and J is TRBJ2-7, with D possibly TRBD1 on 5 matching bases. Germline-derived CDR1 and CDR2 are MNHEY and SMNVEV (reference sequence). The CDR3 consists of 13 residues. Trimming removed 2 bases from V and 4 bases from J, with 9 bases in between. This CDR3 is CASSLGAAYEQYF. Written as DNA, the CDR3 is TGTGCCAGCAGTTTAGGGGCCGCATACGAGCAGTACTTC.

The rearrangement links TRBV30 to TRBJ1-4; no definite D call. Per germline, CDR1 GTSNPN and CDR2 SVGIG (reference sequence). Trimming removed 3 bases at V and 8 bases at J, with 10 bases between. CDR3 length equals 12 residues. DNA of the CDR3: TGTGCCTGGAGGGGGAGAGGGGAAAAACTGTTTTTT. Its translation: CAWRGRGEKLFF.

On this clone itself: At one end the junction does not follow the germline gene, possibly because of a read error. Other DNA sequences of this sample code for an identical CDR3. The chain is built from TRBV6-5 and TRBJ2-1, with D possibly matching TRBD1 (5 bases). The CDR3 is made up of 16 amino acids. The germline V gene encodes CDR1 MNHEY and CDR2 SVGAGI. The CDR3, as DNA: TGTGCCAGCAGTTACCGGCCCGTGGGGCTCTACAATGAGCAATTCTTC. Its translation is CASSYRPVGLYNEQFF.

This sequence joins TRBV29-1 and TRBJ2-1; TRBD2 matches at 7 bases. In germline, CDR1 is SQVTM, CDR2 ANQGSEA. This CDR3 has 14 residues. The junction had 10 bases not matched to a gene; V was cut back by 4 bases and J by 7 bases. The CDR3 nucleotides are TGCAGCGTTGGACGGCGGGGGAGTCCGAATGAGCAGTTCTTC. This encodes CSVGRRGSPNEQFF.